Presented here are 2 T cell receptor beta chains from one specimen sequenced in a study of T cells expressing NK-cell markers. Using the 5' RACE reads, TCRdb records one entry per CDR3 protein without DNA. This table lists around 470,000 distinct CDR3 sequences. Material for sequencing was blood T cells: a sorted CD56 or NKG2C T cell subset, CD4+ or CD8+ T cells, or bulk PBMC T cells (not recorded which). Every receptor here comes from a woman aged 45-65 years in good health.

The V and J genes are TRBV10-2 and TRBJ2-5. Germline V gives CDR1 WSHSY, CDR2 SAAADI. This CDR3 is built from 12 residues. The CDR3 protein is CASSEEWATQYF.

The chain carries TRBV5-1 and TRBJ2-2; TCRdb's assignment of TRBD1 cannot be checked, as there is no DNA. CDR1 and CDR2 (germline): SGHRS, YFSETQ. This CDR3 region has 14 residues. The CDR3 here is CASSYRDPSGELFF. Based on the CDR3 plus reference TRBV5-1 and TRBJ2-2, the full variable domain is KAGVTQTPRYLIKTRGQQVTLSCSPISGHRSVSWYQQTPGQGLQFLFEYFSETQRNKGNFPGRFSGRQFSNSRSEMNVSTLELGDSALYLCASSYRDPSGELFFGEGSRLTVL.